The 24 T cell receptor beta chains below were found in one sample sequenced in a study of blood T cell repertoires in COVID-19. Some clones are missing from TCRdb's copy, which holds only in-frame ones; the method was immunoSEQ multiplex PCR. Of roughly 100,000 clones listed, 80% to 85% were seen once; the top ten hold 15% to 17%. Material for sequencing was peripheral blood. The receptor set was obtained from a woman aged 80 or over with acute or convalescent COVID-19.

V and J are TRBV5-1 and TRBJ2-1; 14 bases align to TRBD2. The CDR3 has 18 residues. Germline values: CDR1 SGHRS, CDR2 YFSETQ. The V and J ends lost 4 bases and 2 bases, in that order; junction bases with no gene match: 8. The CDR3: CASSGGTSGRVPYNEQFF. CDR3 bases: TGCGCCAGCAGCGGGGGGACTAGCGGGAGAGTGCCCTACAATGAGCAGTTCTTC.

The V gene is TRBV7-2, the J gene TRBJ1-4; D unresolved. CDR3 size: 14 residues. The ends were cut back, 5 bases at V and 0 bases at J, with 7 bases in the middle. Germline assignment: CDR1 SGHTA and CDR2 FQGNSA. The CDR3, as DNA: TGTGCCAGCAGCCCGCGAGCAACTAATGAAAAACTGTTTTTT. It yields the protein CASSPRATNEKLFF. The entire variable domain, with the rest obtained from reference TRBV7-2 and TRBJ1-4, is as follows: GAGVSQSPSNKVTEKGKDVELRCDPISGHTALYWYRQSLGQGLEFLIYFQGNSAPDKSGLPSDRFSAERTGGSVSTLTIQRTQQEDSAVYLCASSPRATNEKLFFGSGTQLSVL.

CDR3 sequence: CASSPLAGVGGELFF. In DNA, the CDR3 is TGTGCCAGCAGCCCCTTAGCGGGAGTGGGCGGGGAGCTGTTTTTT. V and J are TRBV7-8 and TRBJ2-2; 9 positions match TRBD2. Germline V gene data show CDR1 as SGHVS and CDR2 as FQNEAQ. This CDR3 has 15 amino acids. After removal of 5 bases from V and 7 bases from J, the junction contained 8 bases not matched to a gene.

The chain links TRBV11-2 to TRBJ1-5, with TRBD1 matching over 8 bases. The CDR3 totals 18 residues. V shed 3 bases and J 0 bases; nucleotides not matched to a gene: 10. From germline, CDR1 is SGHAT and CDR2 FQNNGV. CDR3 amino acids: CASSLDDRGPYSNQPQHF. The CDR3 coding sequence is TGTGCCAGCAGCTTGGACGACAGGGGCCCATATAGCAATCAGCCCCAGCATTTT.

The chain is built from TRBV5-1 and TRBJ2-3, with D tentatively TRBD1 (6 bases). Trimming removed 4 bases at V and 2 bases at J, with 14 bases between. The length of the CDR3 is 15 residues. Germline CDR1 and CDR2: SGHRS and YFSETQ. The CDR3 is CASSPGQMSTDTQYF. CDR3 nucleotides: TGCGCCAGCAGCCCAGGACAGATGTCCACAGATACGCAGTATTTT.

The rearrangement links TRBV7-9 to TRBJ2-7, with 8 positions matching TRBD1. V gave up 4 bases and J gave up 5 bases; unmatched junction bases: 10. This CDR3 comprises 15 residues. Per germline, CDR1 SEHNR and CDR2 FQNEAQ (reference sequence). CDR3 in amino acids: CASSYGRATGDEQYF. The CDR3, as DNA: TGTGCCAGCAGCTACGGACGGGCGACAGGGGACGAGCAGTACTTC.

V and J are TRBV27 and TRBJ1-2; D unclear. With 5 bases removed from V and 2 bases from J, the gap between germline ends came to 15 bases. CDR1 is MNHEY, CDR2 SMNVEV, per germline (reference sequence). The CDR3 contains 15 residues. Here the CDR3 reads CASSALQAGNYGYTF. In DNA, the CDR3 is TGTGCCAGCAGTGCCCTCCAGGCCGGCAACTATGGCTACACCTTC.

The chain recombines TRBV10-3 with TRBJ1-5, with D uncertain. V lost 1 base to trimming and J lost 7 bases, with 20 bases between them. The germline V gene encodes CDR1 ENHRY and CDR2 SYGVKD. The CDR3 totals 17 residues. Written as DNA, the CDR3 is TGTGCCATCAGTGAGTTGCCCGGTCGAGGAGAAGTACAGCCCCAGCATTTT. Amino acid sequence: CAISELPGRGEVQPQHF.

The rearrangement links TRBV9 to TRBJ2-1; a possible D gene is TRBD1 (5 bases). Trimming took 5 bases from V and 0 from J, leaving 9 bases between them. The CDR3 covers 14 residues. Per the germline V gene, CDR1 is SGDLS and CDR2 is YYNGEE. CDR3 residues: CASRETVSYNEQFF. DNA for the CDR3: TGTGCCAGCAGAGAGACAGTCTCCTACAATGAGCAGTTCTTC.

The chain carries TRBV4-1 and TRBJ1-3; D is uncertain. This CDR3 is 17 amino acids long. With 2 bases removed from V and 0 bases from J, the gap between germline ends came to 14 bases. Looked up from germline, CDR1 is MGHRA and CDR2 is YSYEKL. The CDR3 DNA is TGCGCCAGCAGCCAACCCTTGACGGAGAGCTCTGGAAACACCATATATTTT. The encoded protein is CASSQPLTESSGNTIYF.

The chain couples TRBV2 to TRBJ1-5; D gene unclear. V lost 5 bases and J 3 bases, leaving 11 bases between the germline ends. Per the germline V gene, CDR1 is SNHLY and CDR2 is FYNNEI. CDR3 length equals 14 residues. The CDR3 sequence: CASSQMESNQPQHF. CDR3 in DNA: TGTGCCAGCAGTCAAATGGAGTCCAATCAGCCCCAGCATTTT.

This clone has just one count. The V and J genes are TRBV3-1 (or the pseudogene TRBV3-2) and TRBJ1-6; D may be TRBD1 (5 bases). Trimming pared 1 base from V and 0 bases from J, leaving 13 bases between. CDR1 and CDR2 (germline): LGHDT, YNNKEL (reference sequence). The CDR3 has 18 residues. CDR3 sequence (DNA): TGTGCCAGCAGCCAAGGACCCGGGGGGAGCTCCTATAATTCACCCCTCCACTTT. Protein sequence: CASSQGPGGSSYNSPLHF.

This chain joins TRBV4-1 and TRBJ2-2, with D tentatively TRBD2 (6 bases). The V gene's germline CDR1 is MGHRA and CDR2 YSYEKL. V was cut by 0 bases and J by 0 bases, with 11 bases left in between. This CDR3 spans 17 amino acids. CDR3 DNA: TGCGCCAGCAGCCAAGACCTAGGACTACCGAACACCGGGGAGCTGTTTTTT. Translating it yields CASSQDLGLPNTGELFF.

CDR3 sequence reads: CASSRLSSEAFF. In DNA, the CDR3 is TGTGCCAGCAGCCGACTCTCCTCTGAAGCTTTCTTT. This rearrangement joins TRBV7-2 to TRBJ1-1; D gene unclear. CDR1 is SGHTA, CDR2 FQGNSA, per germline. The V gene lost 5 bases and the J gene lost 6 bases, with 10 bases spanning the gap. This CDR3 has 12 residues.

This clone appeared a few times. Here the CDR3 DNA reads TGTGCCACCAGTGATCACCGGGACAGGGCTGGGGAGACCCAGTACTTC. Encoded protein: CATSDHRDRAGETQYF. This chain connects TRBV24-1 to TRBJ2-5, with 9 bases aligning to TRBD1. This CDR3 contains 16 residues. CDR1 is KGHDR, CDR2 SFDVKD, per germline. With 3 bases clipped from V and 5 bases from J, the junction kept 9 bases outside the gene matches.

The chain recombines TRBV28 with TRBJ2-3; tentatively, D is TRBD1 (6 bases). The V gene lost 6 bases and the J gene lost 6 bases, with 13 bases spanning the gap. The V gene's germline CDR1 is MDHEN and CDR2 SYDVKM. The CDR3 loop spans 13 amino acids. Written as DNA, the CDR3 is TGTGCCAGCAGCCCAGGGGTCGGGGATACGCAGTATTTT. This translates into CASSPGVGDTQYF.

The genes are TRBV2 and TRBJ2-3, with 12 positions matching TRBD2. The CDR3 runs to 17 residues. The junction had 3 bases not matched to a gene; V was cut back by 0 bases and J by 2 bases. Germline CDR1 reads SNHLY; CDR2 reads FYNNEI. This chain's CDR3 is CASSEARTSGITDTQYF. The CDR3 DNA sequence: TGTGCCAGCAGTGAAGCACGGACTAGCGGGATCACAGATACGCAGTATTTT. Variable domain in full (rest from reference TRBV2 and TRBJ2-3): EPEVTQTPSHQVTQMGQEVILRCVPISNHLYFYWYRQILGQKVEFLVSFYNNEISEKSEIFDDQFSVERPDGSNFTLKIRSTKLEDSAMYFCASSEARTSGITDTQYFGPGTRLTVL.

This chain uses TRBV25-1 with TRBJ1-1; 8 bases align to TRBD1. The CDR3 totals 15 residues. The germline CDR1 and CDR2 sequences are MGHDK and SYGVNS. Trimming at V came to 6 bases and at J to 4 bases, leaving 10 bases not matched to a gene. The CDR3: CASSAVDRVGTEAFF. The CDR3 bases are TGTGCCAGCAGCGCGGTGGACAGGGTGGGCACTGAAGCTTTCTTT.

This chain links TRBV5-4 with TRBJ2-4, with a tentative D call TRBD2 (7 bases). V lost 4 bases to trimming and J lost 5 bases, with 19 bases between them. Germline CDR1 SGHNT, CDR2 YYREEE (reference sequence). The CDR3 covers 16 residues. CDR3 region: CASSPTGGGGQNIQYF. DNA of the CDR3: TGTGCCAGCAGCCCGACAGGAGGGGGGGGCCAAAACATTCAGTACTTC.

This chain links TRBV29-1 with TRBJ2-1, with TRBD2 identical over 9 bases. CDR1 is SQVTM and CDR2 is ANQGSEA in the germline V gene. Trimming at V came to 5 bases and at J to 3 bases, leaving 8 bases not matched to a gene. CDR3 length: 15 amino acids. The DNA of the CDR3 is TGCAGCGTTCGGTTAGCGGGAGATCTCTACAATGAGCAGTTCTTC. Amino acid sequence: CSVRLAGDLYNEQFF.

The rearrangement joins TRBV10-3 to TRBJ2-6; no clear D gene. Deletions cut 7 bases from V and 0 bases from J, with 10 bases between. The CDR3 length is 15 residues. Germline CDR1 reads ENHRY; CDR2 reads SYGVKD. CDR3 bases: TGTGCCATCACCCCTCAGAACTCTGGGGCCAACGTCCTGACTTTC. It translates to CAITPQNSGANVLTF.

This chain uses TRBV10-1 with TRBJ2-2, with a possible D match to TRBD2 (6 bases). The V gene lost 8 bases and the J gene lost 6 bases, with 10 bases spanning the gap. CDR1 and CDR2 from the germline V gene are WNHNN and SYGVQD (reference sequence). The CDR3 has 12 amino acids. For the CDR3, the DNA is TGCGCCAGCGGGGACTTACCCGGGGAGCTGTTTTTT. It is translated as CASGDLPGELFF.

The V and J genes are TRBV24-1 and TRBJ2-7, with 9 bases that match TRBD1. Unmatched junction bases numbered 3, after V lost 7 bases and J lost 0 bases. This CDR3 spans 14 amino acids. Germline CDR1 is KGHDR and CDR2 is SFDVKD. DNA for the CDR3: TGTGCCACCAGGACAGGGGGGAGCTCCTACGAGCAGTACTTC. Encoded protein: CATRTGGSSYEQYF.

The V gene is TRBV29-1, the J gene TRBJ1-5, with a weak D call TRBD1 (6 bases). Germline V lookup: CDR1 SQVTM, CDR2 ANQGSEA. V shed 6 bases and J shed 5 bases, with 14 bases lying between them. CDR3 size: 13 residues. The CDR3 sequence is CSVKNREDQPQHF. CDR3 in DNA: TGCAGCGTAAAAAACAGGGAAGATCAGCCCCAGCATTTT.